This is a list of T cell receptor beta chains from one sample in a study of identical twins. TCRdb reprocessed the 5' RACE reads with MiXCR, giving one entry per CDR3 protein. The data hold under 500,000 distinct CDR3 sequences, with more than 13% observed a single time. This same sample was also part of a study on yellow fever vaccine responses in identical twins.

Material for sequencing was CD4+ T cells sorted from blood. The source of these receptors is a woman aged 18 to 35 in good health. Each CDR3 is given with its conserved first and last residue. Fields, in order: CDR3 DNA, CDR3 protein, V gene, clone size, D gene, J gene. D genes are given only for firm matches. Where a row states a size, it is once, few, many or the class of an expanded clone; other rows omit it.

DNA: TGTGCCAGCACCGAACAGGGGGCGGGAGGCTACACCTTC; CDR3: CASTEQGAGGYTF; V: TRBV12-3/TRBV12-4; size: many; D: TRBD1; J: TRBJ1-2
DNA: TGTGCCGCTCGATCGACAGGGTGGGTCGAGACCCAGTACTTC; CDR3: CAARSTGWVETQYF; V: TRBV6-1; size: .; D: TRBD1; J: TRBJ2-5
DNA: TGCGCCAGCAGCCAAGATATAGCTGCAGATACGCAGTATTTT; CDR3: CASSQDIAADTQYF; V: TRBV4-3; size: few; D: .; J: TRBJ2-3
DNA: TGTGCCAGCAGTTACGACAGGGGGGCCTACGAGCAGTACTTC; CDR3: CASSYDRGAYEQYF; V: TRBV2; size: .; D: TRBD1; J: TRBJ2-7
DNA: TGTGCCATCAGTCCTTTATCCTACGAGCAGTACTTC; CDR3: CAISPLSYEQYF; V: TRBV10-3; size: few; D: .; J: TRBJ2-7
DNA: TGCAGCGCCCCGGGACTAGCGGGACACAATGAGCAGTTCTTC; CDR3: CSAPGLAGHNEQFF; V: TRBV29-1; size: few; D: TRBD2; J: TRBJ2-1
DNA: TGTGCCAGCAGGCCCCTGGAACAGGGAGAAGAGACCCAGTACTTC; CDR3: CASRPLEQGEETQYF; V: TRBV25-1; size: .; D: .; J: TRBJ2-5
DNA: TGCGCCAGCAGCCAAGCTTCCGGGGAGCTGTTTTTT; CDR3: CASSQASGELFF; V: TRBV4-1; size: few; D: .; J: TRBJ2-2
DNA: TGCGCCAGCAGCGGAAGATCCGGTACTAGCACAGATACGCAGTATTTT; CDR3: CASSGRSGTSTDTQYF; V: TRBV5-1; size: .; D: .; J: TRBJ2-3
DNA: TGTGCCAGCCACCCGCGGGGACAGGGAACCTACGAGCAGTACTTC; CDR3: CASHPRGQGTYEQYF; V: TRBV28; size: few; D: TRBD1; J: TRBJ2-7
DNA: TGTGCCAGCAGTCCTACGGGGGCCGAAAGCGCCCAGTACTTC; CDR3: CASSPTGAESAQYF; V: TRBV12-3/TRBV12-4; size: many; D: .; J: TRBJ2-5
DNA: TGCGCCAGCAGCTCGGACAGGGTCACCTACGAGCAGTACTTC; CDR3: CASSSDRVTYEQYF; V: TRBV5-1; size: .; D: TRBD1; J: TRBJ2-7
DNA: TGTGCCAGCACCCTGCCCAGCGGGAACACCGGGGAGCTGTTTTTT; CDR3: CASTLPSGNTGELFF; V: TRBV6-2/TRBV6-3; size: few; D: .; J: TRBJ2-2
DNA: TGTGCCAGCAGTTTCCCGGGGCTCACGGATACGCAGTATTTT; CDR3: CASSFPGLTDTQYF; V: TRBV28; size: .; D: .; J: TRBJ2-3
DNA: TGTGCCAGCAGCTTACGCGGCGGGGGGGCCATTGAGCAGTTCTTC; CDR3: CASSLRGGGAIEQFF; V: TRBV13; size: .; D: TRBD2; J: TRBJ2-1
DNA: TGTGCCAGCAGACGCACACAGGGGGCCTACGAGCAGTACTTC; CDR3: CASRRTQGAYEQYF; V: TRBV28; size: .; D: TRBD1; J: TRBJ2-7
DNA: TGCAGTGCTAGGGAGGCATTTCGGAATCAGCCCCAGCATTTT; CDR3: CSAREAFRNQPQHF; V: TRBV20-1; size: .; D: .; J: TRBJ1-5
DNA: TGTGCCACCAGCAGAGATGGCGGGTCCCAAGAGACCCAGTACTTC; CDR3: CATSRDGGSQETQYF; V: TRBV15; size: .; D: .; J: TRBJ2-5
DNA: TGTGCCAGCGGGGCGGGAGGGCCCTACGAGCAGTACTTC; CDR3: CASGAGGPYEQYF; V: TRBV28; size: few; D: TRBD2; J: TRBJ2-7
DNA: TGTGCCAGCAGCCAAAAGCGGGGGGGCCTCAATGAGCAGTTCTTC; CDR3: CASSQKRGGLNEQFF; V: TRBV3-1; size: few; D: TRBD2; J: TRBJ2-1
DNA: TGCAGTGCTAGAGTTACGGATGGTGATTCACCCCTCCACTTT; CDR3: CSARVTDGDSPLHF; V: TRBV20-1; size: many; D: .; J: TRBJ1-6
DNA: TGCGCCAGCAGCCAAGATTTTCCCAATGAGCAGTTCTTC; CDR3: CASSQDFPNEQFF; V: TRBV4-3; size: few; D: .; J: TRBJ2-1
DNA: TGTGCCAGCAGCCGCCTAGCGGGAATCGAGCAGTACTTC; CDR3: CASSRLAGIEQYF; V: TRBV7-2; size: few; D: TRBD2; J: TRBJ2-7
DNA: TGTGCCAGCAGTGAGTCGGGACAGGGGCATGGCTACACCTTC; CDR3: CASSESGQGHGYTF; V: TRBV25-1; size: few; D: TRBD1; J: TRBJ1-2
DNA: TGTGCCTGGGGGAAGTACAATGAGCAGTTCTTC; CDR3: CAWGKYNEQFF; V: TRBV30; size: few; D: .; J: TRBJ2-1
DNA: TGTGCCAGCAGCCATCCCGGTGGCGGAAACATTCAGTACTTC; CDR3: CASSHPGGGNIQYF; V: TRBV14; size: .; D: .; J: TRBJ2-4
DNA: TGCGCCAGCAGCCAAGACCCCGGGACTCCTTCCTACGAGCAGTACTTC; CDR3: CASSQDPGTPSYEQYF; V: TRBV4-1; size: many; D: .; J: TRBJ2-7
DNA: TGCAGTGCTAGCCGGCTATCACCAATTTCACCCCTCCACTTT; CDR3: CSASRLSPISPLHF; V: TRBV20-1; size: .; D: .; J: TRBJ1-6
DNA: TGCGCCAGCAGCTTCCCAAACGGTGAGCAGTTCTTC; CDR3: CASSFPNGEQFF; V: TRBV5-1; size: few; D: .; J: TRBJ2-1
DNA: TGTGCCAGCATGAACACAGGGGGGGCTGTTCAGTACTTC; CDR3: CASMNTGGAVQYF; V: TRBV11-2; size: few; D: .; J: TRBJ2-4
DNA: TGTGCCAGCAGCCTGGGACTAGCGAACAATGAGCAGTTCTTC; CDR3: CASSLGLANNEQFF; V: TRBV27; size: few; D: TRBD2; J: TRBJ2-1
DNA: TGTGCCAGCAGCGAATTTGGGGGACAGGCGGAGCAGTACTTC; CDR3: CASSEFGGQAEQYF; V: TRBV9; size: few; D: TRBD1; J: TRBJ2-7
DNA: TGTGCCAGCCATTCATACGCGGGAACCCGCACAGATACGCAGTATTTT; CDR3: CASHSYAGTRTDTQYF; V: TRBV6-1; size: .; D: .; J: TRBJ2-3
DNA: TGCGCCAGCAGCCAAGGGGGGGGCGTCGACAGCAGCTCTGGAAACACCATATATTTT; CDR3: CASSQGGGVDSSSGNTIYF; V: TRBV4-1; size: .; D: .; J: TRBJ1-3
DNA: TGTGCCAGCAGTCCGGCGGGGGGGCGTGTGGATACGCAGTATTTT; CDR3: CASSPAGGRVDTQYF; V: TRBV2; size: .; D: TRBD2; J: TRBJ2-3
DNA: TGCGCCAGCAGCTTGATGACAGGGGGCGAGCAGTACTTC; CDR3: CASSLMTGGEQYF; V: TRBV5-1; size: few; D: TRBD1; J: TRBJ2-7
DNA: TGCGCCAGCAGCCTGCAGGGGAACAACTATGGCTACACCTTC; CDR3: CASSLQGNNYGYTF; V: TRBV5-1; size: .; D: .; J: TRBJ1-2
DNA: TGCGCCAGCAGCACAGCACGGGTCACTGAAGCTTTCTTT; CDR3: CASSTARVTEAFF; V: TRBV5-1; size: .; D: .; J: TRBJ1-1
DNA: TGTGCCACCAGTCGGGGGGACAGGGTGTTTTTT; CDR3: CATSRGDRVFF; V: TRBV24-1; size: few; D: TRBD1; J: TRBJ2-2
DNA: TGTGCCAGCAGCCCGAGGGGGGCAGAGACTAGCCGGAATGAGCAGTTCTTC; CDR3: CASSPRGAETSRNEQFF; V: TRBV7-6; size: few; D: .; J: TRBJ2-1
DNA: TGCGCCAGCAGCTTGGACGAGAGACAGCCCCAGCATTTT; CDR3: CASSLDERQPQHF; V: TRBV5-1; size: many; D: .; J: TRBJ1-5
DNA: TGTGCCAGCAGTCCCCCTTCCAGCCGCCCAGGGACCCAGTACTTC; CDR3: CASSPPSSRPGTQYF; V: TRBV12-3/TRBV12-4; size: .; D: .; J: TRBJ2-5
DNA: TGTGCCAGCAGTCCGGTGCTAGCGGGCTCCTACAATGAGCAGTTCTTC; CDR3: CASSPVLAGSYNEQFF; V: TRBV12-3/TRBV12-4; size: few; D: TRBD2; J: TRBJ2-1
DNA: TGTGCCAGCACCCGACCCCCCAATGCCTACGAGCAGTACTTC; CDR3: CASTRPPNAYEQYF; V: TRBV28; size: few; D: .; J: TRBJ2-7
DNA: TGCGCCAGCAGCTTGGGAGGTAGCGGGAGTACCTGGACAGATACGCAGTATTTT; CDR3: CASSLGGSGSTWTDTQYF; V: TRBV5-1; size: few; D: TRBD2; J: TRBJ2-3
DNA: TGTGCCAGCAGCCAAGATGTGGACAGGGGGCGTGGTGGCTACACCTTC; CDR3: CASSQDVDRGRGGYTF; V: TRBV3-1; size: .; D: TRBD1; J: TRBJ1-2
DNA: TGTGCCAGCAGACCTAGCGGGAGGAACACCGGGGAGCTGTTTTTT; CDR3: CASRPSGRNTGELFF; V: TRBV11-1; size: .; D: TRBD2; J: TRBJ2-2
DNA: TGCGCCAGCATCCGGGACCCCTCCACCGGGGAGCTGTTTTTT; CDR3: CASIRDPSTGELFF; V: TRBV5-1; size: few; D: .; J: TRBJ2-2
DNA: TGCAGTGCTGGTGAGGGGGCCGAGACCCAGTACTTC; CDR3: CSAGEGAETQYF; V: TRBV20-1; size: few; D: TRBD1; J: TRBJ2-5
DNA: TGCAGTGCTAGAGATAGGGGAGGGGACGGCAATCAGCCCCAGCATTTT; CDR3: CSARDRGGDGNQPQHF; V: TRBV20-1; size: .; D: .; J: TRBJ1-5
DNA: TGTGCCAGCAGTTTCGGGACAGGGGGTAGCGTTAGCAATCAGCCCCAGCATTTT; CDR3: CASSFGTGGSVSNQPQHF; V: TRBV28; size: many; D: TRBD1; J: TRBJ1-5
DNA: TGCGCCAGCAGCTTGGTAGGGGCAGGGTTGGATGGCTACACCTTC; CDR3: CASSLVGAGLDGYTF; V: TRBV5-1; size: few; D: .; J: TRBJ1-2
DNA: TGTGCCAGCACCACCAGGCCAGGGGCGAACACCGGGGAGCTGTTTTTT; CDR3: CASTTRPGANTGELFF; V: TRBV11-2; size: many; D: .; J: TRBJ2-2
DNA: TGTGCCAGCGAGGGTGGGCTAGCTGACCGCACAGATACGCAGTATTTT; CDR3: CASEGGLADRTDTQYF; V: TRBV28; size: .; D: .; J: TRBJ2-3